One sample yielded the 25 T cell receptor beta chains listed below, sequenced in a study of blood T cell repertoires in COVID-19. Some clones are missing from TCRdb's copy, which holds only in-frame ones; the method was immunoSEQ multiplex PCR. The table records about 100,000 clones, around four fifths of them present only once. The sample taken for sequencing was peripheral blood. The receptors stem from a man between 70 and 80 years old with active or convalescent COVID-19.

This clone was detected once. The V and J genes are TRBV5-6 and TRBJ2-7; 9 bases line up with TRBD1. The CDR3 extends over 15 amino acids. The V and J ends lost 5 bases and 2 bases, in that order; junction bases with no gene match: 8. Germline lookup yields CDR1 SGHDT and CDR2 YYEEEE. The chain's CDR3 is CASRMGQGLPYEQYF. The DNA for the CDR3 is TGTGCCAGCAGGATGGGACAGGGTCTCCCCTACGAGCAGTACTTC.

The J gene is TRBJ2-7, the V gene TRBV6-5, with TRBD1 identical over 10 bases. The length of the CDR3 is 14 residues. J gave up 6 bases and V 7 bases, and 9 bases lay outside the gene matches. CDR1 MNHEY and CDR2 SVGAGI come from the germline V gene. The CDR3: CASNPDRGKSEQYF. The CDR3, as DNA: TGTGCCAGCAACCCGGACAGGGGGAAGTCCGAGCAGTACTTC.

The V gene is TRBV4-1, the J gene TRBJ1-2; D is possibly TRBD1 (6 bases). CDR1 and CDR2 from the germline V gene are MGHRA and YSYEKL. This CDR3 has 14 amino acids. The V gene lost 4 bases and the J gene lost 0 bases, with 9 bases spanning the gap. This CDR3 reads CASSPQGTNYGYTF. CDR3 bases: TGCGCCAGCAGCCCCCAGGGGACTAACTATGGCTACACCTTC.

The rearrangement uses TRBV5-8 and TRBJ2-1, with TRBD1 as a possible D gene (5 bases). CDR3 length equals 13 residues. Between the trimmed V and J ends, which lost 5 bases and 6 bases, there was a span of 12 bases. Germline-derived CDR1 and CDR2 are SGHTS and YDEGEE. The CDR3 DNA is TGTGCCAGCAGAGACAGTCAGGGCAATGAGCAGTTCTTC. It specifies CASRDSQGNEQFF.

The chain links TRBV6-5 to TRBJ2-7; 11 bases align to TRBD2. The V and J ends lost 4 bases and 0 bases, in that order; junction bases with no gene match: 5. There are 16 residues in the CDR3. Germline V gene sequence: CDR1 MNHEY, CDR2 SVGAGI. CDR3 region: CASSWGLAASSYEQYF. The CDR3 DNA follows: TGTGCCAGCAGTTGGGGACTAGCGGCTAGCTCCTACGAGCAGTACTTC.

In DNA form, the CDR3 reads TGTGCCAGCAGCTTAACGGCCGGGGAGCTGTTTTTT. Its protein product is CASSLTAGELFF. This chain connects TRBV5-4 to TRBJ2-2; D unresolved. Germline values: CDR1 SGHNT, CDR2 YYREEE (reference sequence). This CDR3 is 12 amino acids long. Trimming stripped 2 bases from V and 6 bases from J, with 5 bases between.

The J gene is TRBJ1-1, the V gene TRBV18; unclear D gene. This CDR3 is built from 13 residues. The germline V gene encodes CDR1 KGHSH and CDR2 LQKENI. The V gene lost 6 bases and the J gene lost 5 bases, with 13 bases spanning the gap. The CDR3 reads CASSPAPGTEAFF. The CDR3 DNA reads TGTGCCAGCTCTCCAGCCCCGGGGACTGAAGCTTTCTTT. Together with reference TRBV18 and TRBJ1-1, the CDR3 gives the full variable domain: NAGVMQNPRHLVRRRGQEARLRCSPMKGHSHVYWYRQLPEEGLKFMVYLQKENIIDESGMPKERFSAEFPKEGPSILRIQQVVRGDSAAYFCASSPAPGTEAFFGQGTRLTVV.

The chain is built from TRBV5-1 and TRBJ2-7; D unclear. CDR3 size: 15 residues. Trimming cost V 0 bases and J 3 bases, with 13 bases left between them. CDR1 is SGHRS, CDR2 YFSETQ, per germline. The CDR3 DNA reads TGCGCCAGCAGCTTGGTTTCAGGAACAATCTACGAGCAGTACTTC. Residues: CASSLVSGTIYEQYF. The complete variable domain, with remaining parts taken from reference TRBV5-1 and TRBJ2-7, reads KAGVTQTPRYLIKTRGQQVTLSCSPISGHRSVSWYQQTPGQGLQFLFEYFSETQRNKGNFPGRFSGRQFSNSRSEMNVSTLELGDSALYLCASSLVSGTIYEQYFGPGTRLTVT.

This chain uses TRBV25-1 with TRBJ1-2; possibly TRBD1 for D (5 bases). CDR1 MGHDK and CDR2 SYGVNS come from the germline V gene. The V and J ends lost 3 bases and 4 bases respectively, with 21 bases between them. There are 17 residues in the CDR3. This chain's CDR3 is CASSEPYRDFDGYGYTF. The CDR3 DNA is TGTGCCAGCAGTGAGCCGTACCGGGACTTTGATGGCTATGGCTACACCTTC.

This clone was observed a single time. This chain links TRBV18 with TRBJ2-7, with a weak D call TRBD2 (5 bases). Germline V CDR1 and CDR2: KGHSH, LQKENI. The V and J ends lost 0 bases and 7 bases respectively, with 13 bases between them. The CDR3 contains 14 residues. CDR3 region: CASSPPTVTGEQYF. The CDR3 DNA sequence: TGTGCCAGCTCACCACCCACTGTTACGGGAGAGCAGTACTTC. Full variable domain (remainder filled in from reference TRBV18 and TRBJ2-7): NAGVMQNPRHLVRRRGQEARLRCSPMKGHSHVYWYRQLPEEGLKFMVYLQKENIIDESGMPKERFSAEFPKEGPSILRIQQVVRGDSAAYFCASSPPTVTGEQYFGPGTRLTVT.

The rearrangement links TRBV19 to TRBJ1-4; 9 bases are a match to TRBD1. Germline CDR1 and CDR2: LNHDA and SQIVND (reference sequence). This CDR3 comprises 15 residues. J gave up 7 bases and V 4 bases, and 7 bases lay outside the gene matches. CDR3 DNA: TGTGCCAGTAGTACCCGACAGGGGGGGAGTGAAAAACTGTTTTTT. It specifies CASSTRQGGSEKLFF.

V gene TRBV11-1 combines with J gene TRBJ1-1; 7 nucleotides match TRBD1. The CDR3 is 14 residues long. The germline V gene has CDR1 SGHAT and CDR2 FQDESV (reference sequence). After removal of 5 bases from V and 1 base from J, the junction contained 4 bases not matched to a gene. CDR3 DNA sequence: TGTGCCAGCAGCAAAGGGACAGAGAACACTGAAGCTTTCTTT. Translated, it gives CASSKGTENTEAFF.

The genes are TRBV2 and TRBJ1-4, with D unclear. The CDR3 runs to 15 residues. Germline V gene sequence: CDR1 SNHLY, CDR2 FYNNEI. Between the trimmed V and J ends, which lost 6 bases and 3 bases, there was a span of 14 bases. CDR3 sequence: CASRDWTEANEKLFF. CDR3 nucleotide sequence: TGTGCCAGCAGGGACTGGACGGAGGCTAATGAAAAACTGTTTTTT.

J is TRBJ2-3 and V is TRBV5-1; D is uncertain. Germline V gene sequence: CDR1 SGHRS, CDR2 YFSETQ. CDR3 length equals 14 residues. Trimming shortened V by 1 base and J by 2 bases, and 8 bases separated the two germline ends. CDR3 protein: CASSLSSYTDTQYF. DNA for the CDR3: TGCGCCAGCAGCTTGTCGTCGTACACAGATACGCAGTATTTT.

V and J are TRBV7-9 and TRBJ2-5; 8 positions match TRBD1. The trim removed 0 bases at V and 5 bases at J, leaving 5 bases unmatched. This CDR3 is built from 15 residues. CDR1 is SEHNR, CDR2 FQNEAQ, per germline (reference sequence). The chain's CDR3 is CASSLAGAGGETQYF. Here the CDR3 DNA reads TGTGCCAGCAGCTTAGCGGGGGCAGGGGGCGAGACCCAGTACTTC.

The chain carries TRBV2 and TRBJ1-1; D perhaps matches TRBD1 (5 bases). The CDR3 is 14 amino acids. The V and J ends lost 6 bases and 6 bases respectively, with 17 bases between them. Looked up from germline, CDR1 is SNHLY and CDR2 is FYNNEI. The CDR3 loop is CASRGRGGGSEAFF. DNA of the CDR3: TGTGCCAGCAGAGGGAGGGGAGGTGGCTCTGAAGCTTTCTTT.

The gene calls are TRBV28 and TRBJ2-7, with a possible D match to TRBD2 (5 bases). Per the germline V gene, CDR1 is MDHEN and CDR2 is SYDVKM. The V end lost 5 bases, the J end lost 3 bases, and 11 bases lay between the germline ends. The CDR3 is 13 amino acids. CDR3 amino acids: CASSLTRDYEQYF. The DNA for the CDR3 is TGTGCCAGCAGTCTGACCCGGGACTACGAGCAGTACTTC.

The gene calls are TRBV9 and TRBJ2-5; 9 bases agree with TRBD1. Unmatched junction bases numbered 8, after V lost 3 bases and J lost 5 bases. The CDR3 runs 15 residues. Germline V gives CDR1 SGDLS, CDR2 YYNGEE. The CDR3 DNA reads TGTGCCAGCAGCGCCTTAACAGGGGGCTGGGAGACCCAGTACTTC. It translates to CASSALTGGWETQYF.

V gene TRBV19 combines with J gene TRBJ1-5, with D possibly matching TRBD1 (5 bases). Between the trimmed V and J ends, which lost 5 bases and 1 base, there was a span of 12 bases. CDR1 is LNHDA, CDR2 SQIVND, per germline (reference sequence). The CDR3 contains 15 residues. The CDR3 here is CASSWGLPSNQPQHF. The CDR3 bases are TGTGCCAGTAGTTGGGGACTCCCCAGCAATCAGCCCCAGCATTTT.

This clone came up a few times. The chain's CDR3 is CASSHKAPGQGAQGYEQYF. CDR3 nucleotides: TGTGCCAGCAGTCACAAGGCTCCGGGACAGGGGGCGCAGGGCTACGAGCAGTACTTC. The V call is TRBV27, the J call TRBJ2-7; TRBD1 agrees at 12 bases. The V gene end was trimmed by 5 bases and the J gene end by 3 bases; junction bases not matched to a gene: 17. This CDR3 has 19 amino acids. Germline V gene data show CDR1 as MNHEY and CDR2 as SMNVEV (reference sequence).

Here the CDR3 reads CASTRDGYTF. As DNA, the CDR3 is TGTGCCAGCACCCGTGATGGCTACACCTTC. This chain connects TRBV6-4 to TRBJ1-2, with D hard to call. The V and J ends lost 7 bases and 6 bases respectively, with 6 bases between them. Germline V gives CDR1 MRHNA, CDR2 SNTAGT. CDR3 length: 10 residues.

The rearrangement joins TRBV7-2 to TRBJ1-6; 7 positions agree with TRBD1. Germline CDR1 reads SGHTA; CDR2 reads FQGNSA. This CDR3 is 17 amino acids long. J lost 4 bases, V lost 5 bases, and 11 bases had no gene match. This CDR3 is CASSVDRVTAYNSPLHF. In DNA, the CDR3 is TGTGCCAGCAGCGTAGACAGGGTCACCGCTTATAATTCACCCCTCCACTTT.

The gene calls are TRBV9 and TRBJ1-2; D is perhaps TRBD1 (6 bases). Trimming removed 4 bases at V and 6 bases at J, with 16 bases between. The CDR3 is made up of 14 amino acids. Germline V lookup: CDR1 SGDLS, CDR2 YYNGEE. The CDR3 is CASSSRGFGDGYTF. DNA of the CDR3: TGTGCCAGCAGCTCCAGGGGTTTTGGAGATGGCTACACCTTC.

This clone has just one count. The rearrangement uses TRBV10-3 and TRBJ2-2; 8 bases line up with TRBD1. CDR1 is ENHRY and CDR2 is SYGVKD in the germline V gene. The CDR3 consists of 15 residues. The trim removed 3 bases at V and 5 bases at J, leaving 5 bases unmatched. The CDR3 bases are TGTGCCATCAGTGACCGGACAGGGAAAACCGGGGAGCTGTTTTTT. This encodes CAISDRTGKTGELFF.

The chain carries TRBV28 and TRBJ2-3; 10 bases map to TRBD1. The germline CDR1 and CDR2 sequences are MDHEN and SYDVKM. The V gene end was trimmed by 5 bases and the J gene end by 5 bases; junction bases not matched to a gene: 10. CDR3 length: 16 residues. The CDR3, as DNA: TGTGCCAGCAGTCTCCCGACAGGGGGCGGGAAAGATACGCAGTATTTT. Translating it yields CASSLPTGGGKDTQYF.